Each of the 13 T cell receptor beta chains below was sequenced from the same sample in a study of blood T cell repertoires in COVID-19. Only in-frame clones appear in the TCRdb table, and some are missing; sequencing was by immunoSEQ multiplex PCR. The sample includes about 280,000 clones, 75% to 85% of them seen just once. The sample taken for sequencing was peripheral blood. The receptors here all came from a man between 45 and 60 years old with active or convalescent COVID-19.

The CDR3 nucleotides read TGTGCCAGCTCACCACCGGGTAACAGGGACTCTGGAAACACCATATATTTT. Protein product: CASSPPGNRDSGNTIYF. The chain employs TRBV18 and TRBJ1-3, with a weak D call TRBD1 (6 bases). This CDR3 contains 17 residues. Germline V gene data show CDR1 as KGHSH and CDR2 as LQKENI. The ends were cut back, 0 bases at V and 0 bases at J, with 12 bases in the middle.

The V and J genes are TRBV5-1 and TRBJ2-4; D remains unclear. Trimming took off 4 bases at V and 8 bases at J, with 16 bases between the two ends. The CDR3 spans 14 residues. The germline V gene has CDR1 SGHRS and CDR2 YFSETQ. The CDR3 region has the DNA TGCGCCAGCAGCCCCGTTGTTTCGGCGGACATTCAGTACTTC. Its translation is CASSPVVSADIQYF. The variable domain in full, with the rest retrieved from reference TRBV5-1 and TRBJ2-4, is KAGVTQTPRYLIKTRGQQVTLSCSPISGHRSVSWYQQTPGQGLQFLFEYFSETQRNKGNFPGRFSGRQFSNSRSEMNVSTLELGDSALYLCASSPVVSADIQYFGAGTRLSVL.

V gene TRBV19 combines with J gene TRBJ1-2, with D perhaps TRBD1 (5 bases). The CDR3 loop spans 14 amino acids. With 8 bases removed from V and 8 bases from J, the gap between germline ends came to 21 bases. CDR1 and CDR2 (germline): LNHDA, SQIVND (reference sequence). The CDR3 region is CASASYVGSGGYTF. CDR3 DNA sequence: TGTGCCAGTGCCTCTTACGTCGGCTCAGGGGGCTACACCTTC. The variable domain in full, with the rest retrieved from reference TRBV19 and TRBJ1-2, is DGGITQSPKYLFRKEGQNVTLSCEQNLNHDAMYWYRQDPGQGLRLIYYSQIVNDFQKGDIAEGYSVSREKKESFPLTVTSAQKNPTAFYLCASASYVGSGGYTFGSGTRLTVV.

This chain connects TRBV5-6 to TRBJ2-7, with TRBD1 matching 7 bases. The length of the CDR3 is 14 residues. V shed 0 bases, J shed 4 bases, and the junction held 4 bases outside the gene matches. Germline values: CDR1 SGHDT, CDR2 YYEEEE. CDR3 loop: CASSLAQGMYEQYF. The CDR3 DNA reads TGTGCCAGCAGCTTGGCACAGGGGATGTACGAGCAGTACTTC.

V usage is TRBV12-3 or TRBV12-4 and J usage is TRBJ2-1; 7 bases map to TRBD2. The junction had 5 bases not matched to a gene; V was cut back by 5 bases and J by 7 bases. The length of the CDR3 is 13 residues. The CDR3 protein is CASSPGGLNEQFF. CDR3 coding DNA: TGTGCCAGCAGTCCGGGGGGATTGAATGAGCAGTTCTTC.

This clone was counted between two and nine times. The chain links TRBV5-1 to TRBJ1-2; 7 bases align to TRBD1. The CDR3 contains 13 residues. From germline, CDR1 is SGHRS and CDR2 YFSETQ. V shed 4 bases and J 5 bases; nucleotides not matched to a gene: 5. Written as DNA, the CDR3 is TGCGCCAGCAGCCCGTCGGGACAGTATGGCTACACCTTC. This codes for CASSPSGQYGYTF.

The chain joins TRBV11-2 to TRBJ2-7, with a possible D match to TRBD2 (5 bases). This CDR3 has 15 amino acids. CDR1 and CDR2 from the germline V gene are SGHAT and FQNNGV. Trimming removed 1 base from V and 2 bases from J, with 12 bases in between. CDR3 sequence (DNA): TGTGCCAGCAGCTTAGCGGGAACCCGAGCCTACGAGCAGTACTTC. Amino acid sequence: CASSLAGTRAYEQYF.

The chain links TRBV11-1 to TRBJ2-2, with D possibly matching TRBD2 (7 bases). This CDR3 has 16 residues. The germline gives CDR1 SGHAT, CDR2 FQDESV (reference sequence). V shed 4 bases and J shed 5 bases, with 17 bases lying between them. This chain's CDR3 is CASSSRMGRGTGELFF. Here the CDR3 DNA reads TGTGCCAGCAGCTCTCGCATGGGGAGGGGGACCGGGGAGCTGTTTTTT.

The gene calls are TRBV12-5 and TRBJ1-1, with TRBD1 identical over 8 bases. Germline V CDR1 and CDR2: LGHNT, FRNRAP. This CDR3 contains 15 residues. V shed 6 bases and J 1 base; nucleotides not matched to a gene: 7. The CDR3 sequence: CASGPRGLGNTEAFF. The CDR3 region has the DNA TGTGCTAGTGGGCCCAGGGGGCTCGGGAACACTGAAGCTTTCTTT. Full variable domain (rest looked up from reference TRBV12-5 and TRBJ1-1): DARVTQTPRHKVTEMGQEVTMRCQPILGHNTVFWYRQTMMQGLELLAYFRNRAPLDDSGMPKDRFSAEMPDATLATLKIQPSEPRDSAVYFCASGPRGLGNTEAFFGQGTRLTVV.

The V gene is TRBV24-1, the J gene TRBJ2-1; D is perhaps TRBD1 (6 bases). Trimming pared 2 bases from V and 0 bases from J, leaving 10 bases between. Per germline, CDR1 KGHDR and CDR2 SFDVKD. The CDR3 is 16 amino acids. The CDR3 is CATSDSTGSSYNEQFF. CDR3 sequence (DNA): TGTGCCACCAGTGATTCCACAGGGAGCTCCTACAATGAGCAGTTCTTC.

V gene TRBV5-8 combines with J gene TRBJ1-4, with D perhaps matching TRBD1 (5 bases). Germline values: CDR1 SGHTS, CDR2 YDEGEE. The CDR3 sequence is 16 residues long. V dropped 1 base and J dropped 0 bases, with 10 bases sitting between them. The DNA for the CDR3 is TGTGCCAGCAGCTTGACGCAGGGCGCAACTAATGAAAAACTGTTTTTT. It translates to CASSLTQGATNEKLFF.

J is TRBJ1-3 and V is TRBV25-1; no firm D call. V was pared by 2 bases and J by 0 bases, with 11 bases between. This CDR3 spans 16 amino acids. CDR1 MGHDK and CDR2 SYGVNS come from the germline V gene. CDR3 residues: CASSEPGDHSGNTIYF. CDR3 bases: TGTGCCAGCAGTGAACCAGGTGATCACTCTGGAAACACCATATATTTT.

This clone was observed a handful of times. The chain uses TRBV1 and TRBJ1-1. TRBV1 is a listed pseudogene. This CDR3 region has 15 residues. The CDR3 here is CTSSQEKSMNTEAFF. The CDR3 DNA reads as TGCACCAGCAGCCAAGAGAAGAGCATGAACACTGAAGCTTTCTTT.